The 27 T cell receptor beta chains below come from one sample, sequenced in a study of cytomegalovirus exposure and HLA in healthy donors. PCR employed 60 Vbeta and 13 Jbeta primers. Sequencing used immunoSEQ multiplex PCR; TCRdb keeps in-frame clones, though not all of them. Among 150,000 to 200,000 clones listed, roughly 73% were seen once. Source material: PBMCs. The source is a woman aged 40-49 years in good health and CMV-seropositive.

The chain uses TRBV4-1 and TRBJ1-5, with D possibly being TRBD1 (6 bases). The CDR3 has 16 amino acids. Per germline, CDR1 MGHRA and CDR2 YSYEKL. Trimming removed 0 bases from V and 2 bases from J, with 11 bases in between. CDR3: CASSQDGGLGNQPQHF. Written as DNA, the CDR3 is TGCGCCAGCAGCCAAGACGGGGGGCTGGGCAATCAGCCCCAGCATTTT.

The chain has TRBV27 and TRBJ2-1; TRBD2 matches 10 bases. Trimming at V came to 3 bases and at J to 7 bases, leaving 6 bases not matched to a gene. The CDR3 totals 15 residues. The germline CDR1 and CDR2 sequences are MNHEY and SMNVEV (reference sequence). The CDR3 protein is CASSFEAGGNNEQFF. Written as DNA, the CDR3 is TGTGCCAGCAGTTTCGAAGCGGGAGGGAATAATGAGCAGTTCTTC.

The rearrangement joins TRBV27 to TRBJ1-5; no firm D call. Germline lookup yields CDR1 MNHEY and CDR2 SMNVEV (reference sequence). The CDR3 spans 14 residues. Trimming cost V 3 bases and J 2 bases, with 8 bases left between them. The CDR3 spells CASSFRLGNQPQHF. The CDR3 nucleotides read TGTGCCAGCAGTTTTCGACTTGGCAATCAGCCCCAGCATTTT.

The gene calls are TRBV30 and TRBJ2-3; perhaps TRBD1 as D (6 bases). Germline loops: CDR1 GTSNPN, CDR2 SVGIG (reference sequence). V gave up 0 bases and J gave up 2 bases, with 15 bases separating them. The CDR3 sequence is 16 residues long. The DNA for the CDR3 is TGTGCCTGGAGTGTATCGACAGGCCTCTTCACAGATACGCAGTATTTT. It is translated as CAWSVSTGLFTDTQYF.

Notes on this clone: One end of the junction does not line up with germline, which may come from a read error. Distinct nucleotide sequences in the sample also encode this CDR3. The chain links TRBV7-7 to TRBJ2-5, with 9 bases matching TRBD2. CDR3 length: 15 residues. Germline-derived CDR1 and CDR2 are SSHAT and FNYEAQ (reference sequence). The CDR3 coding sequence is TGTGCTAGCAGCTTGTTAGCGGGAGCGCTCGAGACCCAGTACTTC. As protein: CASSLLAGALETQYF.

This clone was counted only a few times. The chain recombines TRBV28 with TRBJ2-5, with a possible D match to TRBD1 (6 bases). This CDR3 contains 14 residues. Germline assignment: CDR1 MDHEN and CDR2 SYDVKM. V gave up 5 bases and J gave up 2 bases, with 12 bases separating them. The CDR3, as DNA: TGTGCCAGCAGTAAACAGGGTTTACAAGAGACCCAGTACTTC. Residues: CASSKQGLQETQYF.

The chain is built from TRBV28 and TRBJ2-4; TRBD2 aligns across 10 bases. The CDR3 has 16 amino acids. Germline V gene lookup returns CDR1 MDHEN and CDR2 SYDVKM. V shed 5 bases and J 3 bases; nucleotides not matched to a gene: 7. The CDR3 nucleotides are TGTGCCAGCAGTCAGCCTAGCGGGAGAGTCAAAAACATTCAGTACTTC. Translating it yields CASSQPSGRVKNIQYF.

The chain recombines TRBV6-6 with TRBJ1-1; D gene ambiguous. The germline V gene encodes CDR1 MNHNY and CDR2 SVGAGI (reference sequence). The CDR3 has 14 amino acids. The V and J ends lost 8 bases and 1 base respectively, with 14 bases between them. The CDR3 protein is CASSPTLGNTEAFF. CDR3 nucleotides: TGTGCCAGCTCCCCGACACTCGGGAACACTGAAGCTTTCTTT.

The CDR3 is CTSSPIQEISNQPQHF. The CDR3 coding sequence is TGCACCAGCAGCCCTATACAGGAGATAAGCAATCAGCCCCAGCATTTT. This chain connects TRBV1 to TRBJ1-5; the table's D call of TRBD1 was not tested on the DNA. TRBV1 is shown as a pseudogene. There are 16 residues in the CDR3.

The V and J genes are TRBV11-2 and TRBJ1-1; perhaps TRBD1 as D (6 bases). V was shortened by 0 bases and J by 5 bases, with 10 bases between the two germline ends. CDR1 and CDR2 (germline): SGHAT, FQNNGV. CDR3 length equals 14 residues. The CDR3 DNA is TGTGCCAGCAGCTTAGACAGGGGAGGGACTGAAGCTTTCTTT. Translated: CASSLDRGGTEAFF. The full variable domain, its missing parts supplied by reference TRBV11-2 and TRBJ1-1, is EAGVAQSPRYKIIEKRQSVAFWCNPISGHATLYWYQQILGQGPKLLIQFQNNGVVDDSQLPKDRFSAERLKGVDSTLKIQPAKLEDSAVYLCASSLDRGGTEAFFGQGTRLTVV.

V is TRBV7-8 and J is TRBJ1-4; D unclear. The ends were cut back, 2 bases at V and 0 bases at J, with 7 bases in the middle. From germline, CDR1 is SGHVS and CDR2 FQNEAQ. There are 15 residues in the CDR3. The CDR3 region is CASSLSGTTNEKLFF. CDR3 coding DNA: TGTGCCAGCAGCTTATCGGGAACAACTAATGAAAAACTGTTTTTT.

This chain links TRBV10-2 with TRBJ2-7; 13 bases are shared with TRBD2. Germline V lookup: CDR1 WSHSY, CDR2 SAAADI. CDR3 length: 16 amino acids. V was pared by 5 bases and J by 4 bases, with 8 bases of the junction left unmatched. The CDR3 region is CASSLRTSGSEYEQYF. As DNA, the CDR3 is TGCGCCAGCAGTCTTCGGACTAGCGGGAGTGAATACGAGCAGTACTTC.

This sequence joins TRBV25-1 and TRBJ2-1; 7 bases align to TRBD2. The CDR3 spans 15 residues. Germline V gene lookup returns CDR1 MGHDK and CDR2 SYGVNS. V lost 2 bases and J lost 4; bases outside the gene matches: 5. The CDR3 DNA reads as TGTGCCAGCAGTGAACCCGCTAGCGGATACAATGAGCAGTTCTTC. Translating gives CASSEPASGYNEQFF.

The CDR3 region has the DNA TGTGCCAGCGAGCGGGAGACCTACAATGAGCAGTTCTTC. Its protein is CASERETYNEQFF. This rearrangement joins TRBV6-1 to TRBJ2-1, with TRBD2 matching 8 bases. This CDR3 has 13 amino acids. Germline CDR1 is MNHNS and CDR2 is SASEGT. Unmatched junction bases numbered 2, after V lost 8 bases and J lost 2 bases.

A few counts support this clone. This chain connects TRBV9 to TRBJ1-3; D possibly corresponds to TRBD1 (6 bases). V lost 0 bases, J lost 0 bases, and 10 bases lay in between. CDR3 length: 16 amino acids. The germline CDR1 and CDR2 sequences are SGDLS and YYNGEE. DNA for the CDR3: TGTGCCAGCAGCGTAGCACAGGGCAGCTCTGGAAACACCATATATTTT. Translated: CASSVAQGSSGNTIYF.

The rearrangement links TRBV28 to TRBJ1-1; 7 nucleotides align to TRBD1. CDR1 and CDR2 (germline): MDHEN, SYDVKM. V lost 7 bases to trimming and J lost 8 bases; unmatched junction nucleotides: 13. The CDR3 has 14 residues. Here the CDR3 DNA reads TGTGCCAGCATTTCCGGACAGGCGAGAATAGAAGCTTTCTTT. As protein: CASISGQARIEAFF.

The chain is built from TRBV28 and TRBJ1-5; no firm D call. Trimming removed 1 base from V and 7 bases from J, with 11 bases in between. Germline V lookup: CDR1 MDHEN, CDR2 SYDVKM. The CDR3 length is 14 residues. The CDR3 region has the DNA TGTGCCAGCAGTTTATTCGCTCCTCGGCAGCCCCAGCATTTT. Amino acids: CASSLFAPRQPQHF.

In its sample, this clone was seen a few times. The V call is TRBV6-5, the J call TRBJ2-7; a weak D match, TRBD2 (5 bases). V shed 7 bases and J shed 1 base, with 17 bases lying between them. From germline, CDR1 is MNHEY and CDR2 SVGAGI. The CDR3 has 15 residues. CDR3 nucleotides: TGTGCCAGCACGGGAAGCGGAGGTGGGTCCTACGAGCAGTACTTC. Encoded protein: CASTGSGGGSYEQYF.

This clone has just a few counts. The gene calls are TRBV18 and TRBJ2-2; TRBD2 is a possible D gene (5 bases). Trimming took 1 base from V and 4 from J, leaving 13 bases between them. CDR1 is KGHSH, CDR2 LQKENI, per germline. The CDR3 has 16 amino acids. The CDR3 DNA sequence: TGTGCCAGCTCACCACAGGAAGGAGGTCGCACCGGGGAGCTGTTTTTT. It yields the protein CASSPQEGGRTGELFF.

This sequence joins TRBV5-1 and TRBJ1-1; a possible D gene is TRBD1 (5 bases). Germline V CDR1 and CDR2: SGHRS, YFSETQ. V was cut by 6 bases and J by 5 bases, with 26 bases left in between. The CDR3 totals 17 residues. This CDR3 reads CASTNSPAPGGLTEAFF. The CDR3 bases are TGCGCCAGCACCAATTCACCGGCCCCGGGGGGTCTGACTGAAGCTTTCTTT.

CDR3 DNA sequence: TGTGCCATCACGGGTTCTAGCACAGATACGCAGTATTTT. Amino acid sequence: CAITGSSTDTQYF. The V and J genes are TRBV10-3 and TRBJ2-3; D is unresolved. The CDR3 covers 13 residues. Germline V CDR1 and CDR2: ENHRY, SYGVKD. The V end lost 7 bases, the J end lost 0 bases, and 8 bases lay between the germline ends.

The V and J genes are TRBV19 and TRBJ2-5; 12 bases match TRBD2. CDR3 length: 15 amino acids. Trimming at V came to 5 bases and at J to 4 bases, leaving 5 bases not matched to a gene. CDR1 is LNHDA and CDR2 is SQIVND in the germline V gene (reference sequence). The CDR3 coding sequence is TGTGCCAGTAGTCTCTCGGGACTAGCGGGAGAGACCCAGTACTTC. Protein: CASSLSGLAGETQYF.

The V gene is TRBV7-9, the J gene TRBJ2-3; D is unresolved. The germline CDR1 and CDR2 sequences are SEHNR and FQNEAQ (reference sequence). The CDR3 contains 13 residues. V lost 5 bases and J lost 7, with 13 bases in between. The CDR3 sequence is CASSPMTPHTQYF. The CDR3 region has the DNA TGTGCCAGCAGCCCTATGACTCCGCATACGCAGTATTTT.

The CDR3 reads CASSLDKNTEAFF. CDR3 nucleotide sequence: TGTGCCAGCAGCTTAGACAAGAACACTGAAGCTTTCTTT. V usage is TRBV6-5 and J usage is TRBJ1-1; D gene ambiguous. V was shortened by 6 bases and J by 1 base, with 9 bases between the two germline ends. CDR3 size: 13 residues. CDR1 MNHEY and CDR2 SVGAGI come from the germline V gene.

The CDR3 DNA reads TGTGCCAGCTCACCACGGGACAAACCCGGAGAGACCCAGTACTTC. This translates into CASSPRDKPGETQYF. The V call is TRBV18, the J call TRBJ2-5, with D possibly being TRBD1 (6 bases). Germline lookup yields CDR1 KGHSH and CDR2 LQKENI. The CDR3 runs to 15 residues. The V end was cut by 1 base, the J end by 4 bases, with 13 bases between.

The chain couples TRBV5-1 to TRBJ2-3; maybe TRBD2 (6 bases). CDR3 size: 14 residues. Germline V lookup: CDR1 SGHRS, CDR2 YFSETQ. The ends were cut back, 5 bases at V and 6 bases at J, with 16 bases in the middle. As DNA, the CDR3 is TGCGCCAGCAGTCGTCTGACTAGACGGGATACGCAGTATTTT. This gives the protein CASSRLTRRDTQYF.

CDR3 sequence reads: CASSERGTYGYTF. In DNA form, the CDR3 reads TGTGCCAGCAGTGAACGGGGTACCTATGGCTACACCTTC. This chain connects TRBV6-1 to TRBJ1-2; D ambiguous. With 2 bases removed from V and 4 bases from J, the gap between germline ends came to 8 bases. The CDR3 extends over 13 amino acids. CDR1 and CDR2 (germline): MNHNS, SASEGT.